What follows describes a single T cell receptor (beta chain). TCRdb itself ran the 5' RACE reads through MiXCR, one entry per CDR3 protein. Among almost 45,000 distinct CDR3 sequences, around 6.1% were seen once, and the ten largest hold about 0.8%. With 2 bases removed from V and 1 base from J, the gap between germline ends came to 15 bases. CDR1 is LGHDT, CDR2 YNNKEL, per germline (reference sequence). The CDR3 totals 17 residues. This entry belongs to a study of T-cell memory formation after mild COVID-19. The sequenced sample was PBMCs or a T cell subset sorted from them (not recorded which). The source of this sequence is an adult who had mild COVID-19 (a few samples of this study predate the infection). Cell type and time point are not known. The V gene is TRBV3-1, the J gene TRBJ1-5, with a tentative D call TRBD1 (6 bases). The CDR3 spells CASSQSNRVASNQPQHF. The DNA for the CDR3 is TGTGCCAGCAGCCAATCGAACAGGGTAGCGAGCAATCAGCCCCAGCATTTT.